This T cell receptor (beta chain) was documented in a study of T cells in Graves' hyperthyroidism and ophthalmopathy. This clonotype was seen a few times. The antigen remains unidentified. In making diagnoses, clinical symptoms, serum thyroxine and TRAb, thyroid ultrasound and orbital computed tomography were all used. Researchers took RNA transcripts and amplified the TCR beta CDR3 regions from them. The HTBI set primed first-round TCR CDR3 RT-PCR. From the multiplex PCR reads, TCRdb called clonotypes with MiXCR, one entry per CDR3 protein. The sample comprises hundreds of thousands of distinct CDR3 sequences, 35% to 45% of which are singletons, and approximately 10% rests with the top ten. Study-level findings and limits: Also found in blood were most expanded thyroid clonotypes above 0.001.

This clonotype originated in a man younger than 35 with Graves' hyperthyroidism. Sequencing input: blood.

The CDR3 DNA reads TGCAGTGCTAGGCAGGGGGCTTGGAGCACTGAAGCTTTCTTT. Encoded protein: CSARQGAWSTEAFF. This sequence joins TRBV20-1 and TRBJ1-1; 8 nucleotides line up with TRBD1. The germline V gene has CDR1 DFQATT and CDR2 SNEGSKA (reference sequence). The CDR3 contains 14 residues. J was trimmed by 4 bases and V by 3 bases; bases with no gene match: 7.